The next 19 T cell receptor beta chains were all read from a single sample in a study of blood T cell repertoires in COVID-19. Some clones are missing from TCRdb's copy, which holds only in-frame ones; the method was immunoSEQ multiplex PCR. The sample consists of around 260,000 clones, 89% of them appearing once. What was sequenced was peripheral blood. The source of these receptors is a woman aged 40 to 50 who had recovered from COVID-19.

The chain couples TRBV7-9 to TRBJ2-7, with TRBD1 matching over 8 bases. V shed 4 bases, J shed 2 bases, and the junction held 7 bases outside the gene matches. The length of the CDR3 is 15 residues. The germline V gene encodes CDR1 SEHNR and CDR2 FQNEAQ (reference sequence). In DNA, the CDR3 is TGTGCCAGCAGCTACAGACAGGGGCCTACCTACGAGCAGTACTTC. Translation: CASSYRQGPTYEQYF.

V is TRBV24-1 and J is TRBJ1-2; D is undetermined. Trimming cost V 2 bases and J 1 base, with 7 bases left between them. The CDR3 consists of 14 residues. Germline-derived CDR1 and CDR2 are KGHDR and SFDVKD. The CDR3 DNA reads as TGTGCCACCAGTGATTATGGCTTTAACTATGGCTACACCTTC. It translates to CATSDYGFNYGYTF.

The chain has TRBV5-1 and TRBJ1-1; 7 bases line up with TRBD1. The ends lost 4 bases at V and 0 bases at J; junction bases unmatched: 3. The CDR3 contains 14 residues. Germline values: CDR1 SGHRS, CDR2 YFSETQ. CDR3: CASSPTGMNTEAFF. In DNA, the CDR3 is TGCGCCAGCAGCCCGACAGGGATGAACACTGAAGCTTTCTTT.

The J gene is TRBJ1-5, the V gene TRBV3-1 (or the pseudogene TRBV3-2), with D unclear. Between the trimmed V and J ends, which lost 1 base and 3 bases, there was a span of 4 bases. Germline values: CDR1 LGHDT, CDR2 YNNKEL (reference sequence). The CDR3 is made up of 13 amino acids. The CDR3 sequence: CASSQGANQPQHF. DNA for the CDR3: TGTGCCAGCAGCCAAGGGGCCAATCAGCCCCAGCATTTT.

This clone was detected only once. The chain combines TRBV12-3 or TRBV12-4 with TRBJ2-1; D remains ambiguous. Trimming cost V 5 bases and J 4 bases, with 9 bases left between them. The CDR3 extends over 13 amino acids. Written as DNA, the CDR3 is TGTGCCAGCAGTGGGTGGGCTTACAATGAGCAGTTCTTC. Translating gives CASSGWAYNEQFF.

The genes are TRBV21-1 and TRBJ1-1; TRBD1, as called in the table, went unchecked against the DNA. TRBV21-1 is a known pseudogene. The CDR3 loop spans 18 amino acids. CDR3 sequence reads: CASSTETATGVMNTEAFF. The CDR3 nucleotides are TGTGCCAGCAGCACCGAAACTGCGACAGGGGTCATGAACACTGAAGCTTTCTTT.

The CDR3 sequence: CASSLDSNYNEQFF. In DNA form, the CDR3 reads TGTGCCAGCAGCCTGGACAGTAACTACAATGAGCAGTTCTTC. The chain carries TRBV27 and TRBJ2-1; D possibly corresponds to TRBD1 (6 bases). Trimming took off 6 bases at V and 3 bases at J, with 12 bases between the two ends. The V gene's germline CDR1 is MNHEY and CDR2 SMNVEV (reference sequence). The CDR3 covers 14 residues.

The chain couples TRBV3-1 (or the pseudogene TRBV3-2) to TRBJ2-7; 9 nucleotides match TRBD2. Trimming removed 6 bases from V and 5 bases from J; junction bases left unmatched: 8. CDR3 size: 14 residues. CDR1 is LGHDT, CDR2 YNNKEL, per germline (reference sequence). The CDR3 DNA is TGTGCCAGCAGAGGGGCCGCGGGGGGGGACGAGCAGTACTTC. Its translation: CASRGAAGGDEQYF.

The V call is TRBV6-5, the J call TRBJ1-1, with D uncertain. V gave up 8 bases and J gave up 3 bases, with 7 bases separating them. Germline lookup yields CDR1 MNHEY and CDR2 SVGAGI. CDR3 length: 11 amino acids. CDR3 amino acids: CASQDYTEAFF. CDR3 sequence (DNA): TGTGCCAGCCAGGACTACACTGAAGCTTTCTTT.

The CDR3 DNA reads as TGTGCCAGCAAACGAGCAGATACGCAGTATTTT. It specifies CASKRADTQYF. The chain carries TRBV12-3 or TRBV12-4 and TRBJ2-3; no definite D call. This CDR3 is 11 amino acids long. V lost 7 bases and J 4 bases, leaving 6 bases between the germline ends.

The CDR3 loop is CASSLDVGSSYNEQFF. CDR3 sequence (DNA): TGTGCCAGCAGCTTAGACGTCGGTAGCTCCTACAATGAGCAGTTCTTC. V usage is TRBV7-2 and J usage is TRBJ2-1; D ambiguous. The CDR3 is made up of 16 amino acids. Looked up from germline, CDR1 is SGHTA and CDR2 is FQGNSA. V dropped 1 base and J dropped 0 bases, with 10 bases sitting between them.

This clone was seen just once. The chain has TRBV5-1 and TRBJ2-2; TRBD2 aligns across 8 bases. Germline V gives CDR1 SGHRS, CDR2 YFSETQ. The CDR3 sequence is 16 residues long. The V gene end was trimmed by 6 bases and the J gene end by 4 bases; junction bases not matched to a gene: 11. The CDR3 loop is CASTDLAGWSTGELFF. The CDR3 DNA follows: TGCGCCAGCACCGACTTAGCGGGATGGTCCACCGGGGAGCTGTTTTTT.

This clone was observed a single time. The rearrangement links TRBV7-2 to TRBJ2-5; D is perhaps TRBD1 (6 bases). The CDR3 loop spans 15 amino acids. The V gene's germline CDR1 is SGHTA and CDR2 FQGNSA. Trimming pared 1 base from V and 5 bases from J, leaving 14 bases between. In nucleotides, the CDR3 is TGTGCCAGCAGCTTAGACGCAGGGGCGGAGGAGACCCAGTACTTC. This codes for CASSLDAGAEETQYF.

The rearrangement joins TRBV3-1 (or the pseudogene TRBV3-2) to TRBJ1-4; 8 bases fit TRBD1. CDR1 is LGHDT and CDR2 is YNNKEL in the germline V gene (reference sequence). Trimming removed 6 bases from V and 8 bases from J; junction bases left unmatched: 2. The CDR3 spans 12 residues. CDR3 region: CASRTGDEKLFF. DNA of the CDR3: TGTGCCAGCAGGACAGGGGACGAAAAACTGTTTTTT.

V gene TRBV30 combines with J gene TRBJ1-2; TRBD1 matches 8 bases. Per the germline V gene, CDR1 is GTSNPN and CDR2 is SVGIG (reference sequence). Unmatched junction bases numbered 16, after V lost 4 bases and J lost 6 bases. This CDR3 contains 16 residues. CDR3 nucleotide sequence: TGTGCCTGGATCTCTGTCGGGGCAGGGGGCGAAAATGGCTACACCTTC. Amino acid sequence: CAWISVGAGGENGYTF.

This chain uses TRBV5-1 with TRBJ2-7; TRBD1 agrees at 8 bases. The germline gives CDR1 SGHRS, CDR2 YFSETQ. This CDR3 contains 13 residues. The J segment lost 4 bases and the V segment lost 4 bases, leaving 4 bases of the junction unmatched. As DNA, the CDR3 is TGCGCCAGCAGCGACGGACAGGGATACGAGCAGTACTTC. This gives the protein CASSDGQGYEQYF.

This chain joins TRBV27 and TRBJ2-7; 13 nucleotides line up with TRBD2. Losses at the gene ends were 7 bases for V and 2 bases for J; bases not matched to a gene: 8. CDR3 length: 16 residues. Germline CDR1 reads MNHEY; CDR2 reads SMNVEV (reference sequence). CDR3 protein: CASIFFGTSGAYEQYF. The CDR3 DNA follows: TGTGCCAGCATCTTCTTCGGGACTAGCGGGGCCTACGAGCAGTACTTC.

CDR3 sequence: CASSLVSGGETQYF. The CDR3 DNA follows: TGTGCCAGCAGCTTAGTTTCCGGGGGTGAGACCCAGTACTTC. The rearrangement joins TRBV7-2 to TRBJ2-5, with D possibly matching TRBD2 (6 bases). This CDR3 is 14 amino acids long. Trimming stripped 1 base from V and 5 bases from J, with 11 bases between. Germline CDR1 SGHTA, CDR2 FQGNSA.

The chain links TRBV6-1 to TRBJ2-6, with D possibly TRBD2 on 6 matching bases. The germline CDR1 and CDR2 sequences are MNHNS and SASEGT. The length of the CDR3 is 18 residues. The V gene lost 2 bases and the J gene lost 0 bases, with 14 bases spanning the gap. The CDR3 DNA follows: TGTGCCAGCAGTGAAACCGGGACTCTTGACTCTGGGGCCAACGTCCTGACTTTC. Translated: CASSETGTLDSGANVLTF.